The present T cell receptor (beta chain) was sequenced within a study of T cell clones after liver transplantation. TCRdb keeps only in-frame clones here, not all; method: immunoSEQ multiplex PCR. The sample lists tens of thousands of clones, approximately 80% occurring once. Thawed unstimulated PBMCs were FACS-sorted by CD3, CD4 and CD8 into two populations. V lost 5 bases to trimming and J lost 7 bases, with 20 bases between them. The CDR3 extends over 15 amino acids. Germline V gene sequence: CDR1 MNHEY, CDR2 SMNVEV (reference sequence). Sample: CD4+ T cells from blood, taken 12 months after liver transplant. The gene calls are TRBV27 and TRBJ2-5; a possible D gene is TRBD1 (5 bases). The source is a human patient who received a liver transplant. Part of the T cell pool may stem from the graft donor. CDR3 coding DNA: TGTGCCAGCAGTGCCCGGGTCTTCACAGGTGGGACCCAGTACTTC. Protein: CASSARVFTGGTQYF.